This is a list of T cell receptor beta chains from one sample in a study of T cells in Graves' hyperthyroidism and ophthalmopathy. TCRdb independently ran MiXCR on the multiplex PCR reads; one entry per CDR3 protein. Among about 180,000 distinct CDR3 sequences listed, approximately 15% were seen once. What was sequenced was blood. Every receptor here comes from a woman aged 50 to 60 with Graves' hyperthyroidism. The CDR3 runs from the conserved cysteine through the conserved F or W. The order of the fields is clone size, V gene, CDR3 length, D gene, J gene, CDR3 DNA, CDR3 protein. D genes are given only for firm matches. Size is stated for part of the rows, as once, few or many counts, or as a class when the clone is expanded.

clone_size: .
v_call: TRBV4-2
cdr3_length: 14
d_call: .
j_call: TRBJ2-5
cdr3_nt: TGTGCCAGCAGCCAAGGTGGCAACCAAGAGACCCAGTACTTC
cdr3_aa: CASSQGGNQETQYF

clone_size: .
v_call: TRBV5-1
cdr3_length: 14
d_call: .
j_call: TRBJ2-3
cdr3_nt: TGCGCCAGCAGCTTGGCCAAGAGTCGGGATACGCAGTATTTT
cdr3_aa: CASSLAKSRDTQYF

clone_size: many
v_call: TRBV7-2
cdr3_length: 14
d_call: .
j_call: TRBJ1-2
cdr3_nt: TGTGCCAGCAGCGCCACTCTACCCGATGGGGGCTACACCTTC
cdr3_aa: CASSATLPDGGYTF

clone_size: many
v_call: TRBV7-2
cdr3_length: 15
d_call: .
j_call: TRBJ2-7
cdr3_nt: TGTGCCAGCAGCTTAGAGAGGGTTAGCTCCTACGAGCAGTACTTC
cdr3_aa: CASSLERVSSYEQYF

clone_size: many
v_call: TRBV7-9
cdr3_length: 14
d_call: TRBD1
j_call: TRBJ2-3
cdr3_nt: TGTGCCAGCAGAGATCAGGGGGCCGGAGATACGCAGTATTTT
cdr3_aa: CASRDQGAGDTQYF

clone_size: .
v_call: TRBV2
cdr3_length: 13
d_call: .
j_call: TRBJ2-5
cdr3_nt: TGTGCCAGCATTCGGCAGGTCCAAGAGACCCAGTACTTC
cdr3_aa: CASIRQVQETQYF

clone_size: many
v_call: TRBV29-1
cdr3_length: 14
d_call: .
j_call: TRBJ2-3
cdr3_nt: TGCAGCGTTGATCCGGGGGCTGGCACAGATACGCAGTATTTT
cdr3_aa: CSVDPGAGTDTQYF

clone_size: many
v_call: TRBV5-6
cdr3_length: 14
d_call: .
j_call: TRBJ2-1
cdr3_nt: TGTGCCAGCAGCCTAAGCCCTACCTACAATGAGCAGTTCTTC
cdr3_aa: CASSLSPTYNEQFF

clone_size: many
v_call: TRBV6-1
cdr3_length: 14
d_call: .
j_call: TRBJ1-3
cdr3_nt: TGTGCCAGCGGGCGGCAGGGAAACGGAAACACCATATATTTT
cdr3_aa: CASGRQGNGNTIYF

clone_size: many
v_call: TRBV16
cdr3_length: 15
d_call: TRBD1
j_call: TRBJ1-1
cdr3_nt: TGTGCCAGCCGCCGACAGGGATCCTTAGTCACTGAAGCTTTCTTT
cdr3_aa: CASRRQGSLVTEAFF

clone_size: many
v_call: TRBV11-1
cdr3_length: 17
d_call: TRBD1
j_call: TRBJ2-3
cdr3_nt: TGTGCCAGCAGCTTTTCTTTAGGGGGCGAAAGGGTGGATACGCAGTATTTT
cdr3_aa: CASSFSLGGERVDTQYF

clone_size: few
v_call: TRBV5-1
cdr3_length: 15
d_call: TRBD1
j_call: TRBJ2-1
cdr3_nt: TGCGCCAGCAGCTTGAAAGGGGGCGCATACAATGAGCAGTTCTTC
cdr3_aa: CASSLKGGAYNEQFF

clone_size: many
v_call: TRBV29-1
cdr3_length: 12
d_call: .
j_call: TRBJ1-1
cdr3_nt: TGCAGCGTTGACAGGGCAAACACTGAAGCTTTCTTT
cdr3_aa: CSVDRANTEAFF

clone_size: many
v_call: TRBV5-1
cdr3_length: 14
d_call: .
j_call: TRBJ1-1
cdr3_nt: TGCGCCAGCAGCCCCGGGTGGATAGAGGGTAAAGCTTTCTTT
cdr3_aa: CASSPGWIEGKAFF

clone_size: .
v_call: TRBV7-2
cdr3_length: 15
d_call: .
j_call: TRBJ1-1
cdr3_nt: TGCGCCAGCAGCCAGGTCGAGGGGATGATCACTGAAGCTTTCTTT
cdr3_aa: CASSQVEGMITEAFF

clone_size: .
v_call: TRBV28
cdr3_length: 17
d_call: .
j_call: TRBJ2-4
cdr3_nt: TGTGCCAGCAGTTTCAGCGCTAGGGGGGTAGCCAAAAACATTCAGTACTTC
cdr3_aa: CASSFSARGVAKNIQYF

clone_size: many
v_call: TRBV2
cdr3_length: 16
d_call: .
j_call: TRBJ1-1
cdr3_nt: TGTGCCAGCAGTGCGCCTCACGTTCGTTCGAACACTGAAGCTTTCTTT
cdr3_aa: CASSAPHVRSNTEAFF